This T cell receptor (beta chain) was recorded in a study of shared clonotypes between healthy human individuals. Clones were read by immunoSEQ multiplex PCR, and TCRdb kept only the in-frame ones, dropping some. The data hold roughly 1,000,000 clones, with about 84% observed a single time. The length of the CDR3 is 14 residues. The V gene end was trimmed by 5 bases and the J gene end by 7 bases; junction bases not matched to a gene: 6. The V gene's germline CDR1 is SGHRS and CDR2 YFSETQ. The sequenced material came from memory CD4+ T cells from PBMCs. The subset was: CD45RA-negative fraction. The TCR originated in a man aged 18 to 29 in good health. Some clones in this sample may be carry-over from other donors' samples. The V call is TRBV5-1, the J call TRBJ2-1, with 10 bases identical to TRBD2. The CDR3 bases are TGCGCCAGCAGAGGGACTAGCGAGACTAATGAGCAGTTCTTC. Its translation: CASRGTSETNEQFF.